These 28 T cell receptor beta chains were sequenced from one sample in a study of response to subunit inactivated influenza vaccine. TCRdb recomputed calls from the RT-PCR reads with MiXCR, one row per CDR3 protein. The table records around 480,000 distinct CDR3 sequences, more than 15% of them present only once. The sequences come from CD4+ T cells sorted from PBMCs, collected less than 30 months after vaccination. Every receptor here comes from a man between 45 and 75 years old who received an inactivated influenza vaccine.

This sequence joins TRBV3-1 and TRBJ1-1; no definite D call. The length of the CDR3 is 15 residues. V lost 2 bases and J lost 2, with 12 bases in between. Germline V gene lookup returns CDR1 LGHDT and CDR2 YNNKEL (reference sequence). CDR3 loop: CASSQHSQTNTEAFF. The CDR3 nucleotides read TGTGCCAGCAGCCAACATAGCCAGACTAACACTGAAGCTTTCTTT.

The chain combines TRBV9 with TRBJ2-3; possible D gene TRBD1, 6 bases. Germline loops: CDR1 SGDLS, CDR2 YYNGEE. There are 14 residues in the CDR3. V gave up 4 bases and J gave up 6 bases, with 15 bases separating them. CDR3 amino acids: CASSRDTGTDTQYF. The DNA of the CDR3 is TGTGCCAGCAGCCGGGACACAGGAACTGATACGCAGTATTTT.

V gene TRBV5-1 combines with J gene TRBJ2-3; 12 positions match TRBD2. The CDR3 extends over 15 amino acids. Germline V lookup: CDR1 SGHRS, CDR2 YFSETQ. Unmatched junction bases numbered 5, after V lost 7 bases and J lost 2 bases. CDR3 loop: CASHTSGGITDTQYF. The CDR3 bases are TGCGCCAGCCACACTAGCGGGGGGATCACAGATACGCAGTATTTT.

The gene calls are TRBV4-1 and TRBJ2-7; 9 bases agree with TRBD2. Germline assignment: CDR1 MGHRA and CDR2 YSYEKL. V was clipped by 2 bases and J by 4 bases; unmatched bases: 6. This CDR3 contains 15 residues. The CDR3 sequence: CASSQPSSGRYEQYF. In DNA, the CDR3 is TGCGCCAGCAGCCAACCTAGTAGCGGGAGATACGAGCAGTACTTC.

The genes are TRBV5-5 and TRBJ2-7; D may be TRBD1 (5 bases). The germline CDR1 and CDR2 sequences are SGHKS and YYEKEE (reference sequence). This CDR3 is 15 amino acids long. Trimming removed 1 base at V and 0 bases at J, with 11 bases between. Here the CDR3 reads CASSLMRQSSYEQYF. CDR3 DNA: TGTGCCAGCAGCTTGATGAGACAGAGCTCCTACGAGCAGTACTTC. The variable domain in full, completed from reference TRBV5-5 and TRBJ2-7, reads DAGVTQSPTHLIKTRGQQVTLRCSPISGHKSVSWYQQVLGQGPQFIFQYYEKEERGRGNFPDRFSARQFPNYSSELNVNALLLGDSALYLCASSLMRQSSYEQYFGPGTRLTVT.

V gene TRBV20-1 combines with J gene TRBJ1-5; no clear D gene. The CDR3 loop spans 14 amino acids. Germline CDR1 is DFQATT and CDR2 is SNEGSKA (reference sequence). The V and J ends lost 5 bases and 0 bases respectively, with 11 bases between them. The CDR3: CSAGRGSSNQPQHF. DNA of the CDR3: TGCAGTGCTGGGCGGGGTTCTAGCAATCAGCCCCAGCATTTT.

At least ten counts were recorded for this clonotype. V gene TRBV7-9 combines with J gene TRBJ2-2; D is unresolved. The CDR3 runs 13 residues. The germline V and J ends were trimmed by 0 bases and 4 bases, with 3 bases remaining between them. Germline V gives CDR1 SEHNR, CDR2 FQNEAQ (reference sequence). DNA for the CDR3: TGTGCCAGCAGCTTAGCTGGCACCGGGGAGCTGTTTTTT. Its protein product is CASSLAGTGELFF.

This clonotype was picked up a small number of times. The V gene is TRBV10-1, the J gene TRBJ2-4; possibly TRBD2 for D (6 bases). Per the germline V gene, CDR1 is WNHNN and CDR2 is SYGVQD (reference sequence). V was shortened by 6 bases and J by 0 bases, with 18 bases between the two germline ends. This CDR3 contains 17 residues. CDR3 DNA: TGCGCCAGCAGCCCCCCGTTAGGAGGGAAAGCCAAAAACATTCAGTACTTC. It yields the protein CASSPPLGGKAKNIQYF.

This clonotype was counted between two and nine times. The chain couples TRBV5-6 to TRBJ2-7; 8 bases align to TRBD2. V was pared by 0 bases and J by 3 bases, with 5 bases of the junction left unmatched. The V gene's germline CDR1 is SGHDT and CDR2 YYEEEE. The CDR3 has 15 residues. CDR3 sequence reads: CASSLGAGGIYEQYF. DNA for the CDR3: TGTGCCAGCAGCTTGGGTGCGGGAGGAATCTACGAGCAGTACTTC.

This clonotype has a handful of counts. The rearrangement links TRBV4-3 to TRBJ2-2, with 13 bases fitting TRBD2. CDR3 length: 20 residues. V gave up 1 base and J gave up 6 bases; unmatched junction bases: 14. Germline CDR1 is LGHNA and CDR2 is YSLEER. The CDR3 nucleotides are TGCGCCAGCAGCCAAGCACCAACCGCCGGGACTAGCGGGGTTCCCGGGGAGCTGTTTTTT. Encoded protein: CASSQAPTAGTSGVPGELFF.

The chain has TRBV29-1 and TRBJ1-1; D gene ambiguous. Germline loops: CDR1 SQVTM, CDR2 ANQGSEA. The CDR3 has 10 residues. Between the trimmed V and J ends, which lost 6 bases and 1 base, there was a span of 3 bases. The CDR3 DNA is TGCAGCGTGTGGAACACTGAAGCTTTCTTT. Protein product: CSVWNTEAFF. The full variable domain, with the rest looked up from reference TRBV29-1 and TRBJ1-1, is SAVISQKPSRDICQRGTSLTIQCQVDSQVTMMFWYRQQPGQSLTLIATANQGSEATYESGFVIDKFPISRPNLTFSTLTVSNMSPEDSSIYLCSVWNTEAFFGQGTRLTVV.

This clonotype has a handful of counts. The V gene is TRBV20-1, the J gene TRBJ1-3, with 7 bases aligning to TRBD1. The CDR3 has 12 amino acids. With 3 bases clipped from V and 4 bases from J, the junction kept 0 bases outside the gene matches. The germline V gene encodes CDR1 DFQATT and CDR2 SNEGSKA (reference sequence). The CDR3 loop is CSARGQGNTIYF. CDR3 coding DNA: TGCAGTGCTAGGGGACAGGGAAACACCATATATTTT.

This clonotype came up many times. This chain links TRBV20-1 with TRBJ2-7; the D gene could be TRBD1 or TRBD2 (5 bases each). CDR1 and CDR2 from the germline V gene are DFQATT and SNEGSKA (reference sequence). CDR3 length: 15 residues. Trimming pared 0 bases from V and 8 bases from J, leaving 20 bases between. The CDR3 sequence: CSARDGADPTSKQYF. CDR3 DNA: TGCAGTGCTAGAGACGGGGCGGACCCTACGTCCAAGCAGTACTTC.

The chain recombines TRBV5-1 with TRBJ2-5, with D maybe TRBD1 (6 bases). The V end lost 4 bases, the J end lost 1 base, and 11 bases lay between the germline ends. This CDR3 comprises 14 residues. CDR1 and CDR2 (germline): SGHRS, YFSETQ. The CDR3 protein is CASSPRQVQETQYF. DNA of the CDR3: TGCGCCAGCAGCCCAAGACAGGTCCAAGAGACCCAGTACTTC.

The chain links TRBV5-1 to TRBJ2-3; 7 bases match TRBD1. Looked up from germline, CDR1 is SGHRS and CDR2 is YFSETQ. This CDR3 contains 16 residues. Trimming cost V 0 bases and J 5 bases; bases outside gene matches: 9. The CDR3 loop is CASSLVVGGAKDTQYF. CDR3 coding DNA: TGCGCCAGCAGCTTGGTAGTAGGGGGCGCGAAAGATACGCAGTATTTT.

This clonotype was seen only a few times. The genes are TRBV7-6 and TRBJ2-7; D is undetermined. In germline, CDR1 is SGHVS, CDR2 FNYEAQ. Trimming took 5 bases from V and 0 from J, leaving 11 bases between them. The CDR3 loop spans 14 amino acids. The CDR3 region is CASSRYPSSYEQYF. The CDR3 nucleotides read TGTGCCAGCAGCCGTTATCCGAGCTCCTACGAGCAGTACTTC.

This chain connects TRBV4-1 to TRBJ2-2; possible D gene TRBD2, 6 bases. Germline V gene lookup returns CDR1 MGHRA and CDR2 YSYEKL. The V gene lost 4 bases and the J gene lost 4 bases, with 19 bases spanning the gap. The CDR3 contains 17 residues. CDR3 DNA: TGCGCCAGCAGCCCCCTCACTGCGGGGACCCTCACCGGGGAGCTGTTTTTT. Translation gives CASSPLTAGTLTGELFF.

V and J are TRBV11-2 and TRBJ2-1, with 8 bases lining up with TRBD1. Germline CDR1 and CDR2: SGHAT and FQNNGV. V shed 7 bases and J 6 bases; nucleotides not matched to a gene: 11. The CDR3 totals 15 residues. The DNA for the CDR3 is TGTGCCAGCAACTATAATACCGGGACAGGCAATGAGCAGTTCTTC. It translates to CASNYNTGTGNEQFF.

This clonotype was counted a few times. This chain connects TRBV11-2 to TRBJ2-1, with D possibly TRBD1 on 6 matching bases. The CDR3 consists of 12 residues. The V and J ends lost 5 bases and 15 bases respectively, with 17 bases between them. CDR1 is SGHAT, CDR2 FQNNGV, per germline. The CDR3 protein is CASSPQGRTGFF. The CDR3 DNA reads TGTGCCAGCAGCCCACAGGGTCGGACGGGGTTCTTC.

The table lists this clonotype with a few counts. The chain carries TRBV6-2 or TRBV6-3 and TRBJ1-1, with 7 nucleotides matching TRBD1. In germline, CDR1 is MNHEY, CDR2 SVGEGT. The CDR3 consists of 13 residues. V lost 7 bases to trimming and J lost 4 bases; unmatched junction nucleotides: 6. CDR3 residues: CASTGQPRTEAFF. Written as DNA, the CDR3 is TGTGCCAGCACGGGACAGCCGCGCACTGAAGCTTTCTTT.

A few counts support this clonotype. The chain is built from TRBV4-3 and TRBJ2-1; 10 bases are a match to TRBD1. The V segment lost 3 bases and the J segment 7 bases; nucleotides outside the gene matches: 0. The CDR3 length is 13 residues. The germline gives CDR1 LGHNA, CDR2 YSLEER. CDR3 region: CASSQGQGNEQFF. The CDR3 DNA reads as TGCGCCAGCAGCCAGGGACAGGGGAATGAGCAGTTCTTC.

The V and J genes are TRBV20-1 and TRBJ2-5, with 14 nucleotides matching TRBD2. The junction had 6 bases not matched to a gene; V was cut back by 3 bases and J by 3 bases. This CDR3 spans 16 amino acids. In germline, CDR1 is DFQATT, CDR2 SNEGSKA (reference sequence). As DNA, the CDR3 is TGCAGTGCTAGGAGCGGACTAGCGGGGGGAAAAGAGACCCAGTACTTC. Translated, it gives CSARSGLAGGKETQYF.

This clonotype came up many times. This chain uses TRBV10-3 with TRBJ2-3; D is possibly TRBD1 (6 bases). The CDR3 length is 15 residues. Trimming shortened V by 0 bases and J by 0 bases, and 7 bases separated the two germline ends. Germline lookup yields CDR1 ENHRY and CDR2 SYGVKD. The CDR3 region is CAISESRGSTDTQYF. The CDR3 DNA follows: TGTGCCATCAGTGAGTCGAGGGGGAGCACAGATACGCAGTATTTT.

This clonotype was observed a handful of times. This chain connects TRBV2 to TRBJ2-3, with 8 bases identical to TRBD1. There are 13 residues in the CDR3. Germline V lookup: CDR1 SNHLY, CDR2 FYNNEI. V trimming: 1 base; J trimming: 9 bases; junction bases outside the gene matches: 3. The CDR3 DNA sequence: TGTGCCAGCAGTGAAGGGACAGGGTCGACGCAGTATTTT. Translated: CASSEGTGSTQYF.

There are a few counts of this clonotype. This chain joins TRBV20-1 and TRBJ2-1; D may be TRBD1 (5 bases). The CDR3 length is 16 residues. Trimming shortened V by 4 bases and J by 3 bases, and 19 bases separated the two germline ends. CDR1 and CDR2 (germline): DFQATT, SNEGSKA (reference sequence). The CDR3 region has the DNA TGCAGTGCTAAAATGTGGGAAGGGGCCAACTACAATGAGCAGTTCTTC. Translating it yields CSAKMWEGANYNEQFF.

This chain uses TRBV20-1 with TRBJ2-1; TRBD1 matches at 10 bases. This CDR3 spans 14 amino acids. Germline CDR1 is DFQATT and CDR2 is SNEGSKA (reference sequence). V lost 5 bases, J lost 10 bases, and 11 bases stayed unmatched. This CDR3 reads CSAGSGTGVGEQFF. In DNA form, the CDR3 reads TGCAGTGCTGGTTCCGGGACAGGGGTAGGCGAGCAGTTCTTC.

The CDR3 loop is CASSQNRAEAFF. Written as DNA, the CDR3 is TGTGCCAGCAGCCAAAACAGGGCTGAAGCTTTCTTT. J is TRBJ1-1 and V is TRBV12-3 or TRBV12-4; possible D gene TRBD1, 6 bases. Deletions cut 6 bases from V and 6 bases from J, with 11 bases between. The CDR3 contains 12 residues.

There are a few counts of this clonotype. The V gene is TRBV28, the J gene TRBJ2-1; 11 nucleotides match TRBD2. V lost 4 bases to trimming and J lost 0 bases; unmatched junction nucleotides: 5. The CDR3 consists of 17 residues. Germline CDR1 MDHEN, CDR2 SYDVKM. CDR3 nucleotide sequence: TGTGCCAGCAGTTCACCGGGACTAGCGGTCTCCTACAATGAGCAGTTCTTC. Its protein product is CASSSPGLAVSYNEQFF.